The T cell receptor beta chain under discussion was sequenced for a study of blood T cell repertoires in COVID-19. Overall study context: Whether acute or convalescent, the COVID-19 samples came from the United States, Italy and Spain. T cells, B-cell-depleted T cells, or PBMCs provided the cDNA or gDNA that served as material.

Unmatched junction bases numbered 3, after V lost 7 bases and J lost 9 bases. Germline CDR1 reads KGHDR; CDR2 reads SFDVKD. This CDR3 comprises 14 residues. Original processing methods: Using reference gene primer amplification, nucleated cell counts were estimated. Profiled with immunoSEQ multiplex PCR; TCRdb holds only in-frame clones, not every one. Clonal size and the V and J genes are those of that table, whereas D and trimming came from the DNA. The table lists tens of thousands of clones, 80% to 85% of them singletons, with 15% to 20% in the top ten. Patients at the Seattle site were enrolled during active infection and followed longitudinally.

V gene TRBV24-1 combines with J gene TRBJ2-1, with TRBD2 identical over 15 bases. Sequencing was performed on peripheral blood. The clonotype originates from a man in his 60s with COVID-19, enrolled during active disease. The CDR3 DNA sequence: TGTGCCACCAGAAGGACTAGCGGGGGGGGTGAGCAGTTCTTC. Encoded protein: CATRRTSGGGEQFF.